This T cell receptor beta chain was observed in a study of T-cell reconstitution after alpha-beta-depleted transplantation in children. The J segment lost 6 bases and the V segment lost 0 bases, leaving 7 bases of the junction unmatched. This CDR3 has 15 amino acids. Germline loops: CDR1 SGHKS, CDR2 YYEKEE (reference sequence). Unique molecular identifiers were used in preparing the TCRbeta library. TCRdb used MiXCR to reprocess the PCR reads, holding one entry per CDR3 protein. The table has around 410,000 distinct CDR3 sequences, roughly a tenth seen once; the top ten hold 4.5% to 6.5%. Only a few counts were recorded for this clonotype.

V is TRBV5-5 and J is TRBJ2-3, with 7 bases matching TRBD1. The specimen comprised PBMCs from the stem cell graft donor, sampled from the stem cell graft. The sequence came from a human donor who donated a stem cell graft to a child with acute myeloid leukemia. In DNA, the CDR3 is TGTGCCAGCAGCTTGGGGATACAGGGGATGGATACGCAGTATTTT. Protein: CASSLGIQGMDTQYF.